This T cell receptor beta chain is drawn from a study of blood T cell repertoires in COVID-19. The CDR3 has 15 residues. The junction had 17 bases not matched to a gene; V was cut back by 11 bases and J by 6 bases. Germline V gene sequence: CDR1 LNHDA, CDR2 SQIVND (reference sequence). Sequencing used immunoSEQ multiplex PCR; TCRdb keeps in-frame clones, though not all of them. The data show 50,000 or so clones, with approximately 93% seen just once and roughly 0.99% held by the top ten. Material for sequencing was peripheral blood. This TCR was recovered from a man aged 55 to 70 with COVID-19, enrolled during active disease. V usage is TRBV19 and J usage is TRBJ1-2, with 8 nucleotides matching TRBD1. CDR3 nucleotide sequence: TGTGCCTCGGGGACAGGTTTAAAGGAGTTCGATGGCTACACCTTC. It translates to CASGTGLKEFDGYTF. Filled out from reference TRBV19 and TRBJ1-2, the complete variable domain reads DGGITQSPKYLFRKEGQNVTLSCEQNLNHDAMYWYRQDPGQGLRLIYYSQIVNDFQKGDIAEGYSVSREKKESFPLTVTSAQKNPTAFYLCASGTGLKEFDGYTFGSGTRLTVV.